This T cell receptor (beta chain) derives from a study of blood T cell repertoires in COVID-19. Study-wide background: Acute-phase and convalescent COVID-19 samples originated in the United States, Italy and Spain.

V was shortened by 2 bases and J by 5 bases, with 12 bases between the two germline ends. This CDR3 contains 14 residues. Germline CDR1 and CDR2: MNHNS and SASEGT. Sequencing was performed with immunoSEQ multiplex PCR; in TCRdb, only in-frame clones are kept and a portion is missing. The table records 200,000 to 250,000 clones, around 89% of them present only once. Donors were grouped by their self-reported clinical history. Donors of Cohort 3 who recovered were those that had two negative PCRs, clearance, or symptom resolution. This receptor was taken from a woman aged 25-40 years who had recovered from COVID-19. The sequenced material came from PBMCs or T cells enriched from blood (not recorded which). The chain is built from TRBV6-1 and TRBJ1-1; D is unclear. CDR3 amino acids: CASSESRLGTEAFF. CDR3 in DNA: TGTGCCAGCAGTGAATCTCGACTTGGGACTGAAGCTTTCTTT.